This T cell receptor beta chain was profiled in a study of cytomegalovirus exposure and HLA in healthy donors. Study conclusions and caveats: Using the classifier, cytomegalovirus status was reportedly diagnosed with high specificity and sensitivity.

The CDR3 consists of 12 residues. Germline V gives CDR1 SNHLY, CDR2 FYNNEI. V shed 7 bases and J shed 1 base, with 8 bases lying between them. In the case of this clone: The antigen is undetermined.

Repertoires were generated with immunoSEQ multiplex PCR, while TCRdb's copy carries only in-frame clones and drops some. The sample gives under 400,000 clones, around 86% of which show up once; around 0.8% is in the top ten. Input material: PBMCs. The receptor's source is a woman aged 18 to 35 in good health and CMV-seronegative. This chain links TRBV2 with TRBJ2-7, with D unresolved. The CDR3, as DNA: TGTGCCAGCAATTACAGATCCTACGAGCAGTACTTC. It codes for CASNYRSYEQYF.